The present entry profiles one T cell receptor beta chain with its context. Its antigen remains unidentified. The CDR3 contains 19 residues. V lost 4 bases to trimming and J lost 0 bases, with 22 bases between them. Germline-derived CDR1 and CDR2 are LGHDT and YNNKEL (reference sequence). The data were obtained in a study of blood T cells in healthy people across ages. Study overall: In model experiments, template switching was able to capture about one barcoded beta molecule for every two T cells that were present.

Together with a sample-barcoded 5' primer, a J-beta primer mix was included in a second PCR lasting roughly 6 to 12 cycles. TCRdb called the 5' RACE reads again in MiXCR, with one record for every CDR3 protein. The sample yields about 380,000 distinct CDR3 sequences, about half seen once. General study results and limits: Estimates of diversity drawn from one million T cells were considered underestimates.

Sequenced input: blood. V and J are TRBV3-1 and TRBJ2-4; D might be TRBD1 (7 bases). The clonotype was recovered from a man aged 55 to 70 in good health. CDR3 nucleotides: TGTGCCAGCAGCCCGAACGGTCAGGGGGGACTTCTAGCCAAAAACATTCAGTACTTC. This gives the protein CASSPNGQGGLLAKNIQYF.